This is a list of T cell receptor beta chains from one sample in a study of T cell changes during pregnancy in multiple sclerosis. TCRdb's table, derived via immunoSEQ multiplex PCR, lists solely in-frame clones and lacks some. The sample includes over 90,000 clones, 93% of them seen just once. Material: peripheral blood, obtained after pregnancy. Every receptor here comes from a female donor with multiple sclerosis, enrolled in a pregnancy study. Both conserved end residues are part of each CDR3. A D gene is named only where the DNA matches it firmly. The size entry is marked missing in some rows and otherwise reads once, few, many or a size class.

D gene,clone size,J gene,V gene,CDR3 protein,CDR3 DNA
NA,NA,TRBJ2-1,TRBV30,CAWSDVRFEQFF,TGTGCCTGGAGTGACGTGCGGTTTGAGCAGTTCTTC
NA,once,TRBJ2-5,TRBV27,CASSFAAGAETQYF,TGTGCCAGCAGTTTCGCGGCAGGGGCAGAGACCCAGTACTTC
NA,NA,TRBJ1-1,TRBV5-5,CASTRDPLGNTEAFF,TGTGCCAGCACTCGGGATCCCCTTGGGAACACTGAAGCTTTCTTT
NA,NA,TRBJ1-1,TRBV13,CASSLAGGENTEAFF,TGTGCCAGCAGCTTAGCCGGGGGAGAGAACACTGAAGCTTTCTTT
TRBD1,NA,TRBJ1-2,TRBV28,CASSVGQYYGYTF,TGTGCCAGCAGTGTGGGACAGTACTATGGCTACACCTTC
TRBD1,NA,TRBJ1-2,TRBV5-1,CATKATGSGFGYTF,TGCGCCACCAAGGCGACAGGGAGTGGTTTTGGCTACACCTTC
NA,once,TRBJ2-5,TRBV4-3,CASSQDLVRDWETQYF,TGCGCCAGCAGCCAAGATTTGGTCCGGGACTGGGAGACCCAGTACTTC
TRBD1,NA,TRBJ2-1,TRBV11-3,CASSLRDRLGEQFF,TGTGCCAGCAGCTTACGGGACAGGTTAGGTGAGCAGTTCTTC
TRBD2,NA,TRBJ2-7,TRBV2,CASSDSWGGYEQYF,TGTGCCAGCAGTGACTCTTGGGGGGGTTACGAGCAGTACTTC
TRBD1,NA,TRBJ1-1,TRBV11-2,CASSPGTAIEAFF,TGTGCCAGCAGCCCTGGGACAGCGATTGAAGCTTTCTTT
TRBD1,once,TRBJ1-5,TRBV7-9,CASSFGQGSGQPQHF,TGTGCCAGCAGCTTCGGACAGGGCTCAGGACAGCCCCAGCATTTT
NA,few,TRBJ1-2,TRBV28,CASSFGQYDGYTF,TGTGCCAGCAGTTTTGGGCAATACGACGGCTACACCTTC
TRBD2,NA,TRBJ2-3,TRBV7-9,CASSFGTSGVGPDTQYF,TGTGCCAGCAGCTTTGGGACTAGCGGGGTGGGCCCAGATACGCAGTATTTT
TRBD1,NA,TRBJ1-5,TRBV2,CASSGGTGGAPLSRPQHF,TGTGCCAGCAGTGGAGGGACAGGGGGAGCCCCCCTATCCAGGCCCCAGCATTTT
TRBD1,medium-sized,TRBJ1-1,TRBV30,CAWREGAGTEAFF,TGTGCCTGGAGGGAGGGGGCCGGGACTGAAGCTTTCTTT
TRBD1,NA,TRBJ1-6,TRBV4-3,CASSLDRGNSPLHF,TGCGCCAGCAGCCTCGACAGGGGAAATTCACCCCTCCACTTT
TRBD2,NA,TRBJ2-7,TRBV14,CASSPLTSGGAYEQYF,TGTGCCAGCAGCCCGCTCACTAGCGGGGGGGCCTACGAGCAGTACTTC
NA,once,TRBJ2-6,TRBV19,CASILTDSGANVLTF,TGTGCCAGTATCCTCACAGACTCTGGGGCCAACGTCCTGACTTTC
NA,NA,TRBJ2-3,TRBV7-9,CASSSAGDTQYF,TGTGCCAGCAGCTCTGCCGGGGATACGCAGTATTTT
NA,NA,TRBJ1-3,TRBV29-1,CSGQGGNTIYF,TGCAGCGGCCAGGGAGGAAACACCATATATTTT
NA,NA,TRBJ1-1,TRBV11-2,CASSLTLNTEAFF,TGTGCCAGCAGCTTGACACTGAACACTGAAGCTTTCTTT
TRBD1,NA,TRBJ1-4,TRBV2,CASSEQGATYGELFF,TGTGCCAGCAGTGAACAGGGGGCGACCTACGGGGAACTGTTTTTT
TRBD2,NA,TRBJ2-7,TRBV7-3,CASSLAGVGEQYF,TGTGCCAGCAGCTTGGCGGGAGTAGGCGAGCAGTACTTC
TRBD1,NA,TRBJ2-5,TRBV18,CASSPAQGPTETQYF,TGTGCCAGCTCACCAGCACAGGGGCCGACTGAGACCCAGTACTTC
NA,few,TRBJ1-5,TRBV2,CASTRLNSNQPQHF,TGTGCCAGCACCCGACTCAATAGCAATCAGCCCCAGCATTTT
TRBD2,NA,TRBJ2-1,TRBV27,CASSTSGSNDEQFF,TGTGCCAGCAGTACTAGCGGGAGCAACGATGAGCAGTTCTTC
TRBD2,NA,TRBJ2-7,TRBV30,CAWKGVAGAKYYEQYF,TGTGCCTGGAAAGGGGTAGCGGGAGCTAAGTACTACGAGCAGTACTTC
NA,NA,TRBJ1-4,TRBV5-5,CASTILGGSSGEKLFF,TGTGCCAGCACTATCCTCGGGGGGTCCTCGGGTGAAAAACTGTTTTTT
NA,NA,TRBJ2-7,TRBV6-1,CASSEAAGVGSYEQYF,TGTGCCAGCAGTGAAGCTGCCGGGGTGGGATCCTACGAGCAGTACTTC
TRBD2,NA,TRBJ2-7,TRBV5-6,CASSLEAGGLSYEQYF,TGTGCCAGCAGCCTCGAAGCGGGAGGCCTCTCCTACGAGCAGTACTTC
NA,NA,TRBJ2-1,TRBV15,CATSRDRGYSKNEQFF,TGTGCCACCAGCAGAGATAGGGGGTATAGCAAGAATGAGCAGTTCTTC
TRBD1,NA,TRBJ1-1,TRBV30,CAWSVGQGDAFF,TGTGCCTGGAGTGTCGGGCAGGGGGACGCTTTCTTT
NA,NA,TRBJ1-1,TRBV19,CASSTGMNTEAFF,TGTGCCAGTAGTACGGGGATGAACACTGAAGCTTTCTTT
NA,NA,TRBJ1-1,TRBV27,CASSLRAGTEAFF,TGTGCCAGCAGTTTGAGGGCCGGAACTGAAGCTTTCTTT
NA,NA,TRBJ2-7,TRBV6-5,CASSHGTPSYEQYF,TGTGCCAGCAGTCACGGGACTCCGTCCTACGAGCAGTACTTC
NA,NA,TRBJ1-1,TRBV5-1,CASSYTGRETEAFF,TGCGCCAGCAGCTACACAGGGCGGGAGACTGAAGCTTTCTTT
TRBD1,NA,TRBJ2-2,TRBV7-6,CASSTWDRLNTGELFF,TGTGCCAGCAGCACTTGGGACAGATTGAACACCGGGGAGCTGTTTTTT
TRBD1,NA,TRBJ2-2,TRBV6-6,CASSRQGKAGELFF,TGTGCCAGCAGTCGACAGGGAAAGGCCGGGGAGCTGTTTTTT
NA,few,TRBJ1-1,TRBV30,CAFGAVHMNTEAFF,TGTGCCTTTGGAGCCGTCCACATGAACACTGAAGCTTTCTTT
NA,NA,TRBJ1-1,TRBV9,CASSETPALEVNTEAFF,TGTGCCAGCAGCGAGACCCCGGCCCTGGAGGTGAACACTGAAGCTTTCTTT
NA,NA,TRBJ1-1,TRBV19,CASSWGVNTEAFF,TGTGCCAGTAGTTGGGGGGTAAACACTGAAGCTTTCTTT
NA,NA,TRBJ1-3,TRBV7-8,CASSLGAPTGNTIYF,TGTGCCAGCAGCTTAGGGGCCCCCACTGGAAACACCATATATTTT
TRBD1,once,TRBJ1-2,TRBV7-9,CASSSGTALNYGYTF,TGTGCCAGCAGCTCTGGGACAGCCCTGAACTATGGCTACACCTTC
TRBD1,NA,TRBJ2-5,TRBV2,CASSTGTGGQETQYF,TGTGCCAGCAGTACCGGGACAGGGGGCCAAGAGACCCAGTACTTC
NA,NA,TRBJ1-2,TRBV5-6,CASSLGTAGYTF,TGTGCCAGCAGCTTGGGAACAGCTGGCTACACCTTC
TRBD1,NA,TRBJ1-5,TRBV27,CASRGQSNQPQHF,TGTGCCAGCAGGGGACAGAGCAATCAGCCCCAGCATTTT